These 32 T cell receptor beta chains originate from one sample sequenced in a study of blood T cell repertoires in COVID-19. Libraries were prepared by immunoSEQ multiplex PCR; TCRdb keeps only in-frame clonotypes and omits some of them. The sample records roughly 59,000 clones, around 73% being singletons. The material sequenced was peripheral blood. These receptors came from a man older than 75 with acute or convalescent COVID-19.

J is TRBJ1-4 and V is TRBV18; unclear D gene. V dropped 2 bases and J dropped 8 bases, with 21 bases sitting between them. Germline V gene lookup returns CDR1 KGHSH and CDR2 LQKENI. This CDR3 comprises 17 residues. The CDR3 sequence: CASSPTVRGSSGEKLFF. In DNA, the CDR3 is TGTGCCAGCTCACCAACGGTTCGGGGATCCTCGGGCGAAAAACTGTTTTTT.

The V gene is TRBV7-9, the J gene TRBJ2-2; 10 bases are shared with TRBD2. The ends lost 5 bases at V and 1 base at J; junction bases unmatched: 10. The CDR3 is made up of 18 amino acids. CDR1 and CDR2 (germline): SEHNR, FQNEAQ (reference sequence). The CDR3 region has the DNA TGTGCCAGCAGCCCCCCCGGGGAGCGGGGGGGGAACACCGGGGAGCTGTTTTTT. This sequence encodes CASSPPGERGGNTGELFF.

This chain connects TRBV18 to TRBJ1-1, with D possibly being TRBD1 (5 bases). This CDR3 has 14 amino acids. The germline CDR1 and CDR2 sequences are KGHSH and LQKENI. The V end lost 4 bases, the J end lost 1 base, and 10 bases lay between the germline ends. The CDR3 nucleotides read TGTGCCAGCTCACTTCTGGACAAGAACACTGAAGCTTTCTTT. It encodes CASSLLDKNTEAFF.

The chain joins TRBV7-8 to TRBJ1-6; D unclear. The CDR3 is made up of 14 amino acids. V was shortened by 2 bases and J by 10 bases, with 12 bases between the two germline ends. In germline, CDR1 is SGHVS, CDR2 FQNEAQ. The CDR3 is CASSLFSGGSPLHF. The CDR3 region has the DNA TGTGCCAGCAGCTTATTCTCTGGCGGGTCACCCCTCCACTTT.

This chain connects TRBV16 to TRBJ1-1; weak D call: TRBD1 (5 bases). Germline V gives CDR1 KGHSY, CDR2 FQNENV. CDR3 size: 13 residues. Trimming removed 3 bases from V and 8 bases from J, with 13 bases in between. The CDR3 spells CASSQQVGVEAFF. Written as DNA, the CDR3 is TGTGCCAGCAGCCAGCAGGTAGGGGTCGAAGCTTTCTTT.

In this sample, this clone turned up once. The CDR3 DNA is TGTGCCGGGCGAAACCCGGACAGGGGTCGGGACAATGAGCAGTTCTTC. It specifies CAGRNPDRGRDNEQFF. The chain carries TRBV30 and TRBJ2-1; 9 nucleotides agree with TRBD1. Germline trimming cut 8 bases from V and 5 bases from J; bases unmatched to any gene: 16. This CDR3 spans 16 amino acids. Germline V gene lookup returns CDR1 GTSNPN and CDR2 SVGIG (reference sequence).

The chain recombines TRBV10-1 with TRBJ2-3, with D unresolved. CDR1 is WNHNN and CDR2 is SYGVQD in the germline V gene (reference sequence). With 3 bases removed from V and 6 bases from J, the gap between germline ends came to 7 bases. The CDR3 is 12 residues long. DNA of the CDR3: TGCGCCAGCAGTGACCCCCAGGATACGCAGTATTTT. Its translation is CASSDPQDTQYF.

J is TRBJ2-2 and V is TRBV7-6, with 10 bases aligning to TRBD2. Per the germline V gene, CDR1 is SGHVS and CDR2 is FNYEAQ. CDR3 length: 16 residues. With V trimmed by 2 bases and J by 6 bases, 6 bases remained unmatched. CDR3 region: CASSLFRLAGAGELFF. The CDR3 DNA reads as TGTGCCAGCAGCTTATTTCGCCTAGCGGGAGCCGGGGAGCTGTTTTTT.

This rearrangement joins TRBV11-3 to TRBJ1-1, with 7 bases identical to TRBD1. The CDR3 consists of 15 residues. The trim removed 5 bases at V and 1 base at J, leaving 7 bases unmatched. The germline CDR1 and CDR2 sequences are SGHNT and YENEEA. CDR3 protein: CASSRRQGANTEAFF. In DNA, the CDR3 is TGTGCCAGCAGCCGTCGACAGGGAGCGAACACTGAAGCTTTCTTT.

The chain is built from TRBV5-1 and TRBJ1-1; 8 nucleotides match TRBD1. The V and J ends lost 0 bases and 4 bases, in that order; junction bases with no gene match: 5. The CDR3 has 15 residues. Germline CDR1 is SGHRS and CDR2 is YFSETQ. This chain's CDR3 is CASSLAQGASTEAFF. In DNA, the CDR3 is TGCGCCAGCAGCTTGGCCCAGGGGGCTTCCACTGAAGCTTTCTTT. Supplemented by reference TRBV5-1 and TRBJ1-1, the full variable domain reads KAGVTQTPRYLIKTRGQQVTLSCSPISGHRSVSWYQQTPGQGLQFLFEYFSETQRNKGNFPGRFSGRQFSNSRSEMNVSTLELGDSALYLCASSLAQGASTEAFFGQGTRLTVV.

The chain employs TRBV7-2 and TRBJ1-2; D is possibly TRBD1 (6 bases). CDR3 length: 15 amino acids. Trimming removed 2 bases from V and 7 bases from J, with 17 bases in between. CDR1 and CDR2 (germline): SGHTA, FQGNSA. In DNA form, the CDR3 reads TGTGCCAGCAGCTTAAGTGGGTGGCAGGGGACTGGCTACACCTTC. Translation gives CASSLSGWQGTGYTF.

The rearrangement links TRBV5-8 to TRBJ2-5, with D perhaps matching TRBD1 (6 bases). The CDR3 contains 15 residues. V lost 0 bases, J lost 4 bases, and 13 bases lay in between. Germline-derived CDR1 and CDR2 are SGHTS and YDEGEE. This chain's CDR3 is CASSLVSGAGETQYF. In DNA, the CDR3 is TGTGCCAGCAGCTTGGTCTCAGGGGCAGGAGAGACCCAGTACTTC.

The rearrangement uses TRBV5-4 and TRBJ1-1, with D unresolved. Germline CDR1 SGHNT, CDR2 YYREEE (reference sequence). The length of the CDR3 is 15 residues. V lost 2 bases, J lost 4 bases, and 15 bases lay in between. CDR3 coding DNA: TGTGCCAGCAGCTTACCCCGGGGAGAGGGCACTGAAGCTTTCTTT. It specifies CASSLPRGEGTEAFF. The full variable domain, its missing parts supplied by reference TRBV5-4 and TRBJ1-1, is ETGVTQSPTHLIKTRGQQVTLRCSSQSGHNTVSWYQQALGQGPQFIFQYYREEENGRGNFPPRFSGLQFPNYSSELNVNALELDDSALYLCASSLPRGEGTEAFFGQGTRLTVV.

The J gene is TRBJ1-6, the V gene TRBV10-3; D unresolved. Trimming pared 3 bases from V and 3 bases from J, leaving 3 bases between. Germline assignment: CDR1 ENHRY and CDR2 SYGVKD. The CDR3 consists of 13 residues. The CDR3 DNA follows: TGTGCCATCAGTGACAGCTATAATTCACCCCTCCACTTT. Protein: CAISDSYNSPLHF.

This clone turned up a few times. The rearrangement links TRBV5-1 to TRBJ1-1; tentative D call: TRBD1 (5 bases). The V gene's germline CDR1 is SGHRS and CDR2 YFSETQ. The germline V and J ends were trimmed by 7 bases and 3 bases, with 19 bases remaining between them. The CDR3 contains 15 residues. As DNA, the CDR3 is TGCGCCAGCTCTTTCAGCCCTACGGGGGACACTGAAGCTTTCTTT. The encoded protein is CASSFSPTGDTEAFF.

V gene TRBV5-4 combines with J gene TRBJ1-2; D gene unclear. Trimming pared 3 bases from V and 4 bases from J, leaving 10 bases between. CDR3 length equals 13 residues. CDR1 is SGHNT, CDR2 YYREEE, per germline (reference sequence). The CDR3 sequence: CASSSQRFYGYTF. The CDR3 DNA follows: TGTGCCAGCAGCTCCCAGAGGTTCTATGGCTACACCTTC.

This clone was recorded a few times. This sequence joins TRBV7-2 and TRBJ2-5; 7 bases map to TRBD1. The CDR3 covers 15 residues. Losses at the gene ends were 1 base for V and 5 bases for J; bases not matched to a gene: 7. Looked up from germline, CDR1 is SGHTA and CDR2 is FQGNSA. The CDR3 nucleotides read TGTGCCAGCAGCTTAGGGGACAGTGATTGGGAGACCCAGTACTTC. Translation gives CASSLGDSDWETQYF.

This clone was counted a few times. The DNA for the CDR3 is TGCGCCAGCAGCCTGGACAGGGGTTACACCATATATTTT. Translating it yields CASSLDRGYTIYF. The chain links TRBV5-1 to TRBJ1-3, with TRBD1 identical over 9 bases. The V gene end was trimmed by 4 bases and the J gene end by 8 bases; junction bases not matched to a gene: 4. The CDR3 has 13 residues. Germline-derived CDR1 and CDR2 are SGHRS and YFSETQ.

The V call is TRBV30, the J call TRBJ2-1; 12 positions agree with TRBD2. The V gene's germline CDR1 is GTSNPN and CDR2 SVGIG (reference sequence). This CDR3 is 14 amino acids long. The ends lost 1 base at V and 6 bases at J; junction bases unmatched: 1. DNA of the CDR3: TGTGCCTGGAGTGGGACTAGCGGGACCAATGAGCAGTTCTTC. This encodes CAWSGTSGTNEQFF.

This CDR3 is CASSPTDRGPRAFF. The CDR3 nucleotides are TGTGCCAGCAGCCCTACCGACAGGGGGCCGAGGGCTTTCTTT. The chain has TRBV5-6 and TRBJ1-1; TRBD1 matches at 10 bases. In germline, CDR1 is SGHDT, CDR2 YYEEEE. Trimming at V came to 4 bases and at J to 11 bases, leaving 11 bases not matched to a gene. The CDR3 has 14 amino acids.

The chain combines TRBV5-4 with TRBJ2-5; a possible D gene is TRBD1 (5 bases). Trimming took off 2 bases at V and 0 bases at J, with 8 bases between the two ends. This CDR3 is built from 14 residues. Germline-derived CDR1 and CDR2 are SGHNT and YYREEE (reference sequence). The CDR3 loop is CASSLGRDQETQYF. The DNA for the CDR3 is TGTGCCAGCAGCTTAGGCAGGGACCAAGAGACCCAGTACTTC.

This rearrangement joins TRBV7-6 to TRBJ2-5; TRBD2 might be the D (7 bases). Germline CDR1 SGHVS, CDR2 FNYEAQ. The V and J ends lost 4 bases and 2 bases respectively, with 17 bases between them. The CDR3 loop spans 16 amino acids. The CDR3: CASSSSGTNKQETQYF. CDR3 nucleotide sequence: TGTGCCAGCAGCTCAAGCGGGACAAATAAACAAGAGACCCAGTACTTC.

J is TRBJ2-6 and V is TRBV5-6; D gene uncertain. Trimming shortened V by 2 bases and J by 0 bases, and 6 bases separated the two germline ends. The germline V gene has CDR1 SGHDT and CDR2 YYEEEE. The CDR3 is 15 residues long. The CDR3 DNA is TGTGCCAGCAGCTTTTATCGCTCTGGGGCCAACGTCCTGACTTTC. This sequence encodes CASSFYRSGANVLTF.

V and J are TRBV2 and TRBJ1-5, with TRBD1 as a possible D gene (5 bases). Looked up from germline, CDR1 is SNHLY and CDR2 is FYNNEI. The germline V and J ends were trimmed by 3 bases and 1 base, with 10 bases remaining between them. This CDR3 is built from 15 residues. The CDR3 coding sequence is TGTGCCAGCAGTGACGGAGGGGCGAGCAATCAGCCCCAGCATTTT. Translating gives CASSDGGASNQPQHF.

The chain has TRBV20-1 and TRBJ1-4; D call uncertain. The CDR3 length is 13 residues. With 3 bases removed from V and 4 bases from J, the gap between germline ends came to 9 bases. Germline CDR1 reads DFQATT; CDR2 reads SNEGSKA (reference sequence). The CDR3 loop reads CSASGRINEKLFF. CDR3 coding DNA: TGCAGTGCTAGTGGGCGGATTAATGAAAAACTGTTTTTT.

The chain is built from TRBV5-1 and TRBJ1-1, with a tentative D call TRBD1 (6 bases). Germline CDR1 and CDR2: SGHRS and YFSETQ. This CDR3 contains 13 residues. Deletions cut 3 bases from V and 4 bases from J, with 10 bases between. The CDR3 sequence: CASSWGLATEAFF. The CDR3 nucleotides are TGCGCCAGCAGCTGGGGGCTGGCCACTGAAGCTTTCTTT.

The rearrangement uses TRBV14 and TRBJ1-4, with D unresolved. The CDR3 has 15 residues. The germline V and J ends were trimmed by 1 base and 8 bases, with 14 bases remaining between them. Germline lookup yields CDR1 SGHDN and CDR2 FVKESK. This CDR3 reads CASSQVSPREEKLFF. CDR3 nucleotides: TGTGCCAGCAGCCAAGTGTCTCCGAGGGAGGAAAAACTGTTTTTT.

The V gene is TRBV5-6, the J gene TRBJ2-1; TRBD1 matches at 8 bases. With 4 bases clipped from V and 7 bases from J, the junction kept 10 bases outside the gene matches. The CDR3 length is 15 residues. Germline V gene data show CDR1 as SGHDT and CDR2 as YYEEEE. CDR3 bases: TGTGCCAGCAGCATCCGGACAGGGTTCGGGAATGAGCAGTTCTTC. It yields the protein CASSIRTGFGNEQFF.

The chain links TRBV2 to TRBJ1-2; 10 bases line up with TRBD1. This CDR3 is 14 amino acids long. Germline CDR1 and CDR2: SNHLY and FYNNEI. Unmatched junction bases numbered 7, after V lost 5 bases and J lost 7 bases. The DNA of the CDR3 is TGTGCCAGCAGTACGACAGGGGGCGCGTTTGGCTACACCTTC. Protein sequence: CASSTTGGAFGYTF.

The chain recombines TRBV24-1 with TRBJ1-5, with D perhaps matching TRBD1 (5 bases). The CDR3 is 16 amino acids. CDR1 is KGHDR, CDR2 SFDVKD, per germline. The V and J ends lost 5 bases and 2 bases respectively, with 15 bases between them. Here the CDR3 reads CATSASWGVGNQPQHF. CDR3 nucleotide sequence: TGTGCCACCAGTGCTTCGTGGGGGGTAGGCAATCAGCCCCAGCATTTT.

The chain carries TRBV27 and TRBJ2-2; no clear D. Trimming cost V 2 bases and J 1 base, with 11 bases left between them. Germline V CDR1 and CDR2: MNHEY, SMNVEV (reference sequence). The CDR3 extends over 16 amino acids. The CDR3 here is CASSLDRSGNTGELFF. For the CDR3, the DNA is TGTGCCAGCAGTTTAGATCGGTCAGGGAACACCGGGGAGCTGTTTTTT.

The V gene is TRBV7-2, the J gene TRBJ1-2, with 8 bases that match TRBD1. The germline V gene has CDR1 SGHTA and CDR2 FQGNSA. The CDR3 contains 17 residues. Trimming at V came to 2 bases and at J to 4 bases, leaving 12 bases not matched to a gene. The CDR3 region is CASSLSQGALITYGYTF. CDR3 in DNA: TGTGCCAGCAGCTTAAGCCAGGGGGCTTTGATTACCTATGGCTACACCTTC.